The rows below give T cell receptor beta chains drawn from one sample of a study of CD8 T cells in Susac syndrome. TCRdb re-derived calls from the immunoSEQ multiplex PCR reads in MiXCR, one entry per CDR3 protein. The sample holds about 210,000 distinct CDR3 sequences; about 94% are singletons and the top ten take 0.15%. Sequencing was carried out using CD4+ T cells from PBMCs. Receptors were obtained from a human donor with Susac syndrome. Each CDR3 is given with its conserved first and last residue. A D gene is named only where the DNA matches it firmly. Only some rows state a clone size, as once, few, many or a class for expanded clones.

D gene: TRBD1
clone size: -
J gene: TRBJ1-1
V gene: TRBV29-1
CDR3 DNA: TGCAGCGTTGAAGGCGGGGACAGTGAAGCTTTCTTT
CDR3 protein: CSVEGGDSEAFF

D gene: TRBD1
clone size: -
J gene: TRBJ2-2
V gene: TRBV6-2/TRBV6-3
CDR3 DNA: TGTGCCAGCAGCCTAGGACAGGGCCTGTTTTTT
CDR3 protein: CASSLGQGLFF

D gene: TRBD1
clone size: -
J gene: TRBJ1-1
V gene: TRBV7-6
CDR3 DNA: TGTGCCAGCAGCCTAGGGACAGGGTACATGAACACTGAAGCTTTCTTT
CDR3 protein: CASSLGTGYMNTEAFF

D gene: TRBD1
clone size: -
J gene: TRBJ1-1
V gene: TRBV19
CDR3 DNA: TGTGCCAGTAGAGTAACAGGGGACACTGAAGCTTTCTTT
CDR3 protein: CASRVTGDTEAFF

D gene: TRBD1
clone size: -
J gene: TRBJ2-3
V gene: TRBV27
CDR3 DNA: TGTGCCAGCAGTTTTGGACAGGGAGGATCGGATACGCAGTATTTT
CDR3 protein: CASSFGQGGSDTQYF

D gene: -
clone size: -
J gene: TRBJ1-1
V gene: TRBV30
CDR3 DNA: TGTGCCTGGATACTTTTGAACACTGAAGCTTTCTTT
CDR3 protein: CAWILLNTEAFF

D gene: -
clone size: -
J gene: TRBJ1-1
V gene: TRBV19
CDR3 DNA: TGTGCCAGTAGTGTAAATCCGGGACCCAGTTCTGGAGCTTTCTTT
CDR3 protein: CASSVNPGPSSGAFF

D gene: -
clone size: -
J gene: TRBJ2-3
V gene: TRBV20-1
CDR3 DNA: TGCAGTGCTAGGGACAAAGCTAGCACAGATACGCAGTATTTT
CDR3 protein: CSARDKASTDTQYF

D gene: -
clone size: -
J gene: TRBJ2-1
V gene: TRBV20-1
CDR3 DNA: TGCAGTGCTAGTTTGTGGAGCAGCTCCTACAATGAGCAGTTCTTC
CDR3 protein: CSASLWSSSYNEQFF

D gene: -
clone size: -
J gene: TRBJ1-2
V gene: TRBV27
CDR3 DNA: TGTGCCAGCAGTTTACGACAGAACAATGGCTACACCTTC
CDR3 protein: CASSLRQNNGYTF

D gene: -
clone size: -
J gene: TRBJ2-3
V gene: TRBV28
CDR3 DNA: TGTGCCAGCAGTTTTGGCCCCGACCGAGATACGCAGTATTTT
CDR3 protein: CASSFGPDRDTQYF

D gene: TRBD1
clone size: -
J gene: TRBJ2-7
V gene: TRBV20-1
CDR3 DNA: TGCAGTGCAAACCGGGACAGCTACGAGCAGTACTTC
CDR3 protein: CSANRDSYEQYF

D gene: -
clone size: -
J gene: TRBJ1-1
V gene: TRBV6-5
CDR3 DNA: TGTGCCAGCAGACCAGACAGCGCGGGAACTGAAGCTTTCTTT
CDR3 protein: CASRPDSAGTEAFF

D gene: -
clone size: -
J gene: TRBJ1-5
V gene: TRBV20-1
CDR3 DNA: TGCAGTGCTGTAATTAGGGGGTATCAGCCCCAGCATTTT
CDR3 protein: CSAVIRGYQPQHF

D gene: -
clone size: -
J gene: TRBJ2-2
V gene: TRBV5-1
CDR3 DNA: TGCGCCAGCAGCTTGGATACCAGCGGGGAGCTGTTTTTT
CDR3 protein: CASSLDTSGELFF

D gene: TRBD1
clone size: -
J gene: TRBJ1-3
V gene: TRBV25-1
CDR3 DNA: TGTGCCAGCAGTGAATATCCCAACAGGGGAGAATCTGGAAACACCATATATTTT
CDR3 protein: CASSEYPNRGESGNTIYF

D gene: -
clone size: -
J gene: TRBJ2-1
V gene: TRBV12-5
CDR3 DNA: TGTGCTAGTGGCCCACCGGGACATCCGTACAATGAGCAGTTCTTC
CDR3 protein: CASGPPGHPYNEQFF

D gene: -
clone size: -
J gene: TRBJ1-2
V gene: TRBV10-3
CDR3 DNA: TGTGCCATCAGCCCACAGGGTGGGTATGGCTACACCTTC
CDR3 protein: CAISPQGGYGYTF

D gene: -
clone size: -
J gene: TRBJ1-2
V gene: TRBV6-5
CDR3 DNA: TGTGCCAGCAGTTTCGGGACTGCGTATGGCTACACCTTC
CDR3 protein: CASSFGTAYGYTF

D gene: TRBD2
clone size: -
J gene: TRBJ2-1
V gene: TRBV2
CDR3 DNA: TGTGCCAGCAGGGCCGGGACTAGCGGGGGGACTCGATACAATGAGCAGTTCTTC
CDR3 protein: CASRAGTSGGTRYNEQFF

D gene: TRBD1
clone size: -
J gene: TRBJ1-5
V gene: TRBV4-3
CDR3 DNA: TGCGCCAGCAGCCAAGATTGGGGACAGGGGCGACAGCCCCAGCATTTT
CDR3 protein: CASSQDWGQGRQPQHF

D gene: -
clone size: -
J gene: TRBJ1-5
V gene: TRBV12-3/TRBV12-4
CDR3 DNA: TGTGCCAGCAGTTTATGGGGTGGACTTAATCAGCCCCAGCATTTT
CDR3 protein: CASSLWGGLNQPQHF

D gene: -
clone size: -
J gene: TRBJ1-6
V gene: TRBV30
CDR3 DNA: TGTGCCTGGAGTCCCGGGGGGGTCCCTAGTACACCCCTCCACTTT
CDR3 protein: CAWSPGGVPSTPLHF

D gene: -
clone size: -
J gene: TRBJ1-1
V gene: TRBV6-6
CDR3 DNA: TGTGCCAGCAGTTACCCAGACAGAACGAACACTGAAGCTTTCTTT
CDR3 protein: CASSYPDRTNTEAFF

D gene: -
clone size: once
J gene: TRBJ1-2
V gene: TRBV7-9
CDR3 DNA: TGTGCCAGCAGCACAGAGTCCCAAGGGATCGGTTATGGCTACACCTTC
CDR3 protein: CASSTESQGIGYGYTF

D gene: -
clone size: -
J gene: TRBJ2-2
V gene: TRBV6-4
CDR3 DNA: TGTGCCAGCAGACAGGGTCACACGAACACCGGGGAGCTGTTTTTT
CDR3 protein: CASRQGHTNTGELFF

D gene: -
clone size: -
J gene: TRBJ1-2
V gene: TRBV10-3
CDR3 DNA: TGTGCCACTTCGCTGGACAGTTCGTTCGGCTACACCTTC
CDR3 protein: CATSLDSSFGYTF

D gene: -
clone size: -
J gene: TRBJ2-1
V gene: TRBV20-1
CDR3 DNA: TGCAGTGCTAGAGATGTCGCGGGGGCTTACAATGAGCAGTTCTTC
CDR3 protein: CSARDVAGAYNEQFF

D gene: -
clone size: -
J gene: TRBJ1-1
V gene: TRBV18
CDR3 DNA: TGTGCCAGCTCACTTACCGGGTCCCTAGACACTGAAGCTTTCTTT
CDR3 protein: CASSLTGSLDTEAFF

D gene: TRBD1
clone size: -
J gene: TRBJ1-4
V gene: TRBV5-1
CDR3 DNA: TGCGCCAGCAGCTCTTTGGACAGGGACAATGAAAAACTGTTTTTT
CDR3 protein: CASSSLDRDNEKLFF

D gene: -
clone size: -
J gene: TRBJ2-7
V gene: TRBV4-2
CDR3 DNA: TGTGCCAGCAGCCGGGGCAGGGGCTACGAGCAGTACTTC
CDR3 protein: CASSRGRGYEQYF

D gene: -
clone size: -
J gene: TRBJ1-1
V gene: TRBV20-1
CDR3 DNA: TGCAGTGCTAGAGATAGGGCGACAAGGACTGAAGCTTTCTTT
CDR3 protein: CSARDRATRTEAFF

D gene: TRBD1
clone size: -
J gene: TRBJ2-3
V gene: TRBV29-1
CDR3 DNA: TGCAGCGTTGAACCAAGGCAGGGGGCCGGAGATACGCAGTATTTT
CDR3 protein: CSVEPRQGAGDTQYF